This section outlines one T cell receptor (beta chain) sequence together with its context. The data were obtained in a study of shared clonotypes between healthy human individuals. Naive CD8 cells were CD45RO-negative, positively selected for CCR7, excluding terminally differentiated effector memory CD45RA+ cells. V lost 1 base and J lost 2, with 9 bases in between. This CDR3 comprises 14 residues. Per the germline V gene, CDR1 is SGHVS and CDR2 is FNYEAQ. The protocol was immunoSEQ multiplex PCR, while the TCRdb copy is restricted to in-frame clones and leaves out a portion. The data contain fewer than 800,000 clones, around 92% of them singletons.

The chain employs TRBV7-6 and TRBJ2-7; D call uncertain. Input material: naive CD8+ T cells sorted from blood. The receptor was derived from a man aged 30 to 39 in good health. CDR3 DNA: TGTGCCAGCAGCTTAGACTACAATACCTACGAGCAGTACTTC. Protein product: CASSLDYNTYEQYF. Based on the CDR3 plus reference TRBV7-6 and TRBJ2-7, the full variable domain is GAGVSQSPRYKVTKRGQDVALRCDPISGHVSLYWYRQALGQGPEFLTYFNYEAQQDKSGLPNDRFSAERPEGSISTLTIQRTEQRDSAMYRCASSLDYNTYEQYFGPGTRLTVT.